These 26 T cell receptor delta chains were all obtained from the same sample, sequenced in a study of γδ T cells in repeated Plasmodium falciparum infection. Gammadelta T cells were flow-sorted from PBMC into Vgamma9/Vdelta2+ and Vdelta2-negative populations for bulk analysis. TCRdb re-identified clones in the multiplex PCR reads via CATT. This repertoire shows about 48,000 delta-chain clones, about 1.6% found once; its top ten account for 8.6%. Material: gamma-delta T cells from blood. The receptors here all came from a pool of human donors (malaria-infected and uninfected, not separated).

This clone turned up a few times. The protein TCRdb lists belongs to a much larger clone and differs from this DNA's translation at residue 3, which points to a read error; the protein shown is made from the DNA. The genes are TRDV2 and TRDJ1, with 8 positions matching TRDD3. TCRdb supplies no J gene; here it was assigned by aligning the nucleotide sequence to germline. Germline CDR1 is GEAIGNYY and CDR2 is EKD. The length of the CDR3 is 17 residues. The CDR3 nucleotides are TGTGCCAGTGACACCGTCTCCGGGATACGAAACACCGATAAACTCATCTTT. This encodes CASDTVSGIRNTDKLIF.

This clone showed up many times. This may be a read error: a much more frequent sequence differs by one nucleotide. Other DNA sequences within the sample encode an identical CDR3. This rearrangement joins TRDV1 to TRDJ1; TRDD3 is a possible D gene (5 bases). Germline CDR1 and CDR2: TSWWSYY and QGS. The CDR3 is 15 amino acids. The CDR3 spells CALGEAGVSTDKLIF. For the CDR3, the DNA is TGTGCTCTTGGGGAAGCGGGGGTTAGCACCGATAAACTAATCTTT.

About this clone itself: This DNA's translation and the protein TCRdb lists, from a much larger clone, do not match at residue 16, likely due to a read error; the protein shown is translated from the DNA. No J gene was called, and the V gene is TRDV2; the table's D gene call, TRDD3, was not cross checked with the DNA. The CDR3 covers 17 residues. CDR1 GEAIGNYY and CDR2 EKD come from the germline V gene. CDR3 region: CACDTLGEPTEADKLTF. CDR3 coding DNA: TGTGCCTGTGACACCTTGGGGGAGCCGACGGAAGCCGATAAACTCACCTTT.

Comments on this clone: A read error is the likely source, as a far larger clone sits one nucleotide away. Other nucleotide sequences in the sample specify the same CDR3. There is no J gene call, but TRDV2 is given as the V gene; the D call TRDD3 from the table was never checked on the DNA. CDR1 is GEAIGNYY and CDR2 is EKD in the germline V gene. CDR3 length equals 16 residues. The CDR3 region has the DNA TGTGCCTGTGACACCCTGGGGGATACTCAGACCGATAAACTCATCTTC. Translating gives CACDTLGDTQTDKLIF.

This clone is termed medium-sized. V is TRDV1 and J is TRDJ1; a weak D match, TRDD2 (7 bases). The germline CDR1 and CDR2 sequences are TSWWSYY and QGS. Trimming pared 2 bases from V and 8 bases from J, leaving 33 bases between. The CDR3 is made up of 20 amino acids. The CDR3 region is CALGEKVPTWGYWPAGKLIF. CDR3 in DNA: TGTGCTCTTGGGGAAAAGGTTCCTACGTGGGGGTACTGGCCGGCAGGGAAACTCATCTTT.

This clone was seen more than once but under ten times. For this DNA, TCRdb reports the protein of a much larger clone, which diverges at residue 16, most likely from a read error; the protein presented here is translated directly from the DNA. The V gene corresponds to TRDV1; no J gene was called; TRDD3 was called by the table and not checked on the DNA. The CDR3 extends over 17 amino acids. In germline, CDR1 is TSWWSYY, CDR2 QGS. Written as DNA, the CDR3 is TGTGCTCTTGGGAACTCGTGCTGGGGGTTCTACACCGATAAACTCACCTTT. Amino acid sequence: CALGNSCWGFYTDKLTF.

Concerning this clone itself: TCRdb has a much larger clone's protein, which differs at residues 17 and 19 from the translation of this DNA, likely because of a read error; what is shown is the protein translated from the DNA. The chain employs TRDV1 and TRDJ3; 12 bases map to TRDD3. Assignment of the J gene here rests on matching the DNA to germline, because TCRdb gives none. This CDR3 is 24 amino acids long. Germline V gene lookup returns CDR1 TSWWSYY and CDR2 QGS. Written as DNA, the CDR3 is TGTGCTCTTGGGGAAAGGCCCTACCTTCCAACTGGGGGATACTTCTCCTTGGACGCCCGACAGATGTTTTTC. Translating it yields CALGERPYLPTGGYFSLDARQMFF.

This clone has only a few counts. The likely explanation is a read error, given a far larger clone one base away. This specimen includes other DNA sequences encoding the same CDR3. This rearrangement joins TRDV1 to TRDJ1, with 8 positions matching TRDD3. TCRdb carries no J gene annotation; the J gene was assigned here by matching the DNA with germline. The germline V gene encodes CDR1 TSWWSYY and CDR2 QGS. This CDR3 has 14 amino acids. The CDR3 protein is CALERTGGPDKLIF. The CDR3 nucleotides read TGTGCCCTTGAACGAACTGGGGGCCCTGATAAACTCATCTTT.

With regard to this clone: A read error is the likely source, as a far larger clone sits one nucleotide away. The same CDR3 can be traced to other DNA sequences in this sample. The V and J genes are TRDV1 and TRDJ1; TRDD2 aligns across 8 bases. The J gene, left out of TCRdb, was set here by checking the DNA against germline. CDR1 and CDR2 from the germline V gene are TSWWSYY and QGS. The CDR3 has 19 amino acids. CDR3 nucleotides: TGCGCTCTTGGGATAGACTTCCTACTCCGACTTACTAACACCGATAAACTCATCTTT. Protein sequence: CALGIDFLLRLTNTDKLIF.

Notes on this clone: The protein TCRdb lists belongs to a much larger clone and differs from this DNA's translation at residue 13, which points to a read error; the protein shown is made from the DNA. The chain is built from TRDV1 and TRDJ1; 8 nucleotides match TRDD3. TCRdb carries no J gene annotation; the J gene was assigned here by matching the DNA with germline. The CDR3 spans 23 residues. The germline V gene encodes CDR1 TSWWSYY and CDR2 QGS. Trimming took 2 bases from V and 0 from J; bases not matched to a gene: 26. CDR3 region: CALGELEGPVNVPGDKDTDKLIF. CDR3 bases: TGTGCTCTTGGGGAATTAGAAGGACCCGTGAACGTACCGGGGGATAAAGACACCGATAAACTCATCTTT.

This clone has more than one count but fewer than ten. The protein that TCRdb holds for this DNA derives from a much larger clone and differs from the translated DNA at residue 3, which likely indicates a read error; the protein shown here is translated from the DNA. The V call is TRDV1, the J call TRDJ1, with a tentative D call TRDD3 (6 bases). Germline values: CDR1 TSWWSYY, CDR2 QGS. The CDR3 contains 24 residues. In nucleotides, the CDR3 is TGTGCTATTGGGGAAGGGAGAGGTTTGTATCTCTCTCCCGGGGGAAAAACCGGCACCGATAAACTCATCTTT. Encoded protein: CAIGEGRGLYLSPGGKTGTDKLIF.

Concerning this clone: The protein recorded in TCRdb matches a much larger clone and deviates from this DNA's translation at residue 9, suggesting a read error; the protein here is obtained by translating the DNA. CDR3 in DNA: TGTGCGCTCAGCTCTGATCTTACTGAGGATAACACCGATAAACTCATCTTT. Protein sequence: CALSSDLTEDNTDKLIF. J is TRDJ1 and V is TRDV3, with a possible D match to TRDD3 (5 bases). The length of the CDR3 is 17 residues. CDR1 and CDR2 (germline): TVYSNPD, GDNSRS (reference sequence).

The sample holds a few counts of this clone. TCRdb attributes to this sequence the protein of a much larger clone, which differs from the DNA translation at residue 15; a read error is likely, and the protein displayed is translated from the DNA. V usage is TRDV1 and J usage is TRDJ1, with 7 bases that match TRDD3. Here the J gene was assigned by germline matching of the DNA, as TCRdb has none. Germline CDR1 TSWWSYY, CDR2 QGS. With V trimmed by 8 bases and J by 3 bases, 27 bases remained unmatched. The CDR3 spans 20 residues. The CDR3 nucleotides read TGTGCTCTTAGCCCCTTGTCCTGGGGGTCCCCCGGTTGGTACGCCGATAAACTCATCTTT. Translation gives CALSPLSWGSPGWYADKLIF.

The chain combines TRDV1 with TRDJ1; 8 bases are shared with TRDD3. TCRdb supplies no J gene; here it was assigned by aligning the nucleotide sequence to germline. J lost 1 base, V lost 5 bases, and 18 bases had no gene match. The germline CDR1 and CDR2 sequences are TSWWSYY and QGS. The CDR3 spans 19 residues. The DNA for the CDR3 is TGTGCTCTTGGGCGTCCTCCCTCCTGGGGATACTCTGCCACCGATAAACTCATCTTT. Its translation: CALGRPPSWGYSATDKLIF.

In this sample, this clone turned up a few times. The mismatch at residue 13 between this DNA's translation and the TCRdb protein of a much larger clone likely reflects a read error; the protein shown is translated from the DNA. V and J are TRDV2 and TRDJ1, with D perhaps matching TRDD2 or TRDD3 (6 bases each). Here the J gene came from matching the DNA to germline, since TCRdb omits it. The V end was cut by 1 base, the J end by 1 base, with 24 bases between. This CDR3 has 19 residues. Germline values: CDR1 GEAIGNYY, CDR2 EKD. CDR3 bases: TGTGCCTGTGACACGGGATCCTACACTGGGCTACTTTGCACCGATAAACTCATCTTT. Translation: CACDTGSYTGLLCTDKLIF.

As for this clone: TCRdb attributes to this sequence the protein of a much larger clone, which differs from the DNA translation at residue 13; a read error is likely, and the protein displayed is translated from the DNA. The chain is built from TRDV1 and TRDJ1, with D unresolved. TCRdb leaves out the J gene; it was filled in here by matching the DNA to germline. Germline lookup yields CDR1 TSWWSYY and CDR2 QGS. This CDR3 is 16 amino acids long. In DNA form, the CDR3 reads TGTGCTCTTGGGGAAGAGCCCCCAACGTACACCGATGAACTCATCTTT. Translated: CALGEEPPTYTDELIF.

Points on this clone: Other DNA sequences in this sample translate to the same CDR3. The chain uses TRDV1 and TRDJ1; tentatively, D is TRDD3 (5 bases). V was pared by 2 bases and J by 0 bases, with 31 bases between. Germline assignment: CDR1 TSWWSYY and CDR2 QGS. This CDR3 region has 22 residues. The CDR3 DNA is TGTGCTCTTGGGGAAACACCATACCTGGGCGTTCGGGGCCGTGGGTACACCGATAAACTCATCTTT. Translated: CALGETPYLGVRGRGYTDKLIF.

Concerning this clone: The protein that TCRdb holds for this DNA derives from a much larger clone and differs from the translated DNA at residue 5, which likely indicates a read error; the protein shown here is translated from the DNA. The CDR3: CAFRGLGDVYTDKLIF. CDR3 bases: TGTGCCTTTCGGGGCCTGGGGGATGTGTACACCGATAAACTCATCTTT. This chain joins TRDV3 and TRDJ1; 9 bases match TRDD3. CDR3 length equals 16 residues. Germline V gene data show CDR1 as TVYSNPD and CDR2 as GDNSRS (reference sequence). Unmatched junction bases numbered 10, after V lost 2 bases and J lost 0 bases.

This clone was detected only a few times. This DNA's translation and the protein TCRdb lists, from a much larger clone, do not match at residue 14, likely due to a read error; the protein shown is translated from the DNA. The V and J genes are TRDV1 and TRDJ1; weak D call: TRDD3 (6 bases). TCRdb supplies no J gene; here it was assigned by aligning the nucleotide sequence to germline. Germline values: CDR1 TSWWSYY, CDR2 QGS. This CDR3 contains 24 residues. With 0 bases removed from V and 1 base from J, the gap between germline ends came to 36 bases. The DNA for the CDR3 is TGTGCTCTTGGGGAACTCGAGTTTTACCTGTTCAGAGGTTGGATACACCACATCACCGATAAACTCATCTTT. Its protein is CALGELEFYLFRGWIHHITDKLIF.

To note about this clone: This DNA translates differently at residue 11 from the TCRdb protein, which is that of a much larger clone; a read error is likely, and the protein shown is the DNA's own translation. This chain joins TRDV1 and TRDJ1; 8 bases are shared with TRDD3. With 5 bases clipped from V and 3 bases from J, the junction kept 26 bases outside the gene matches. Germline values: CDR1 TSWWSYY, CDR2 QGS. The CDR3 has 21 amino acids. The CDR3: CALGKLGYLEGGDIVPDKLIF. In DNA, the CDR3 is TGTGCTCTTGGGAAGCTTGGATATTTAGAGGGGGGGGATATTGTGCCCGATAAACTCATCTTT.

This clone was counted at least ten times. The V and J genes are TRDV1 and TRDJ1; 10 bases line up with TRDD3. Looked up from germline, CDR1 is TSWWSYY and CDR2 is QGS. The CDR3 length is 18 residues. V lost 5 bases, J lost 3 bases, and 15 bases stayed unmatched. The CDR3, as DNA: TGTGCTCTTGGGAGACCTTCAGTACTGGGGGATTACGCCGATAAACTCATCTTT. This encodes CALGRPSVLGDYADKLIF.

Comment on this clone: The TCRdb protein comes from a much larger clone and disagrees with this DNA's translation at residue 8, likely due to a read error; the protein given here is derived from the DNA. The rearrangement uses TRDV1 and TRDJ1, with 7 bases identical to TRDD3. No J gene was available from TCRdb, and it was assigned here by a germline match of the DNA. V shed 5 bases and J 0 bases; nucleotides not matched to a gene: 6. Germline assignment: CDR1 TSWWSYY and CDR2 QGS. CDR3 size: 15 residues. The CDR3 sequence is CALGKLLGNTDKLIF. The CDR3 region has the DNA TGTGCTCTTGGGAAGTTACTGGGGAACACCGATAAACTCATCTTT.

This clone was seen only a few times. The TCRdb protein comes from a much larger clone and disagrees with this DNA's translation at residue 10, likely due to a read error; the protein given here is derived from the DNA. This chain uses TRDV1 with TRDJ1; unclear D gene. V lost 2 bases to trimming and J lost 1 base, with 14 bases between them. The germline V gene encodes CDR1 TSWWSYY and CDR2 QGS. This CDR3 has 16 amino acids. CDR3 nucleotides: TGTGCTCTTGGGGAAACAAGGGCCGCGTCCACCGATAAACTCATCTTT. It translates to CALGETRAASTDKLIF.

This clone was observed at least ten times. With only one base between it and a far larger clone, this is likely a read error. Other DNA sequences in the same sample also yield this CDR3. J is TRDJ1 and V is TRDV1; TRDD3 aligns across 7 bases. CDR1 and CDR2 from the germline V gene are TSWWSYY and QGS. V was clipped by 5 bases and J by 2 bases; unmatched bases: 29. The CDR3 length is 22 residues. In DNA, the CDR3 is TGTGCTCTTGGGCTCCCATTAGGCCGTAGTACTGGAGGATACGGTACTACCGATAAACTCATCTTT. Translating gives CALGLPLGRSTGGYGTTDKLIF.

This clone turned up a few times. TCRdb's protein, taken from a much larger clone, differs from this DNA's translation at residue 7, likely owing to a read error; the protein displayed comes from the DNA. The chain is built from TRDV2 and TRDJ1; 9 nucleotides align to TRDD3. TCRdb records no J gene; here it was assigned by comparing the DNA to germline. The CDR3 runs to 17 residues. V dropped 9 bases and J dropped 0; count of bases not matched to a gene: 16. CDR1 is GEAIGNYY and CDR2 is EKD in the germline V gene. CDR3 residues: CAITPSCWGIYTDKLIF. CDR3 in DNA: TGTGCCATAACCCCTTCGTGCTGGGGGATCTACACCGATAAACTCATCTTT.

This clone showed up many times. Since a far larger clone is one base different, this is likely a read error. This same CDR3 is encoded by further DNA sequences in the sample. The rearrangement joins TRDV1 to TRDJ1, with 13 bases matching TRDD3. The ends lost 3 bases at V and 11 bases at J; junction bases unmatched: 21. The germline gives CDR1 TSWWSYY, CDR2 QGS. The CDR3 is 19 amino acids. CDR3 nucleotide sequence: TGTGCTCTTGGGGATCCGTGGTCGGGTACTGGGGGATACGGCGTAAAGCTCATCTTT. Translation gives CALGDPWSGTGGYGVKLIF.